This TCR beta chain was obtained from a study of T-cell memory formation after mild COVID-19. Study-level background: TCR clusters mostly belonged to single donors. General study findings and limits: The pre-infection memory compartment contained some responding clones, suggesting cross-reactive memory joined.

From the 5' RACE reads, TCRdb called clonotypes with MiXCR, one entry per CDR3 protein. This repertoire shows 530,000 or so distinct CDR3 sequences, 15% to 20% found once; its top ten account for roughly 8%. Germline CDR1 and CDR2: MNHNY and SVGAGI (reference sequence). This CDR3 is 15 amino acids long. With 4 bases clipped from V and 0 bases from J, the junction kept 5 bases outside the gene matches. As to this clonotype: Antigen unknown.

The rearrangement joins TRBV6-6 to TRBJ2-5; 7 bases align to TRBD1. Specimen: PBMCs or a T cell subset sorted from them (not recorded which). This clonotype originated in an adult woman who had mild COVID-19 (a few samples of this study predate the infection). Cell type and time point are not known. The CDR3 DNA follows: TGTGCCAGCAGTTTGGAACAGGGGTACCAAGAGACCCAGTACTTC. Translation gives CASSLEQGYQETQYF.